A single sample gave rise to the 5 T cell receptor beta chains below, sequenced in a study of response to subunit inactivated influenza vaccine. TCRdb ran MiXCR on the RT-PCR reads and lists one entry per CDR3 protein. The table shows about 700,000 distinct CDR3 sequences, with 15% to 18% occurring only once. The sequencing used PBMCs from blood, collected about 12 days after vaccination. These receptors were collected from a man in his forties or fifties who received an inactivated influenza vaccine.

V and J are TRBV2 and TRBJ1-5; no clear D gene. Trimming stripped 2 bases from V and 2 bases from J, with 10 bases between. Germline values: CDR1 SNHLY, CDR2 FYNNEI. CDR3 length: 15 residues. This chain's CDR3 is CASSELAGRNQPQHF. CDR3 DNA: TGTGCCAGCAGTGAATTAGCAGGTCGCAATCAGCCCCAGCATTTT.

V usage is TRBV5-1 and J usage is TRBJ2-1; 7 bases map to TRBD2. Germline CDR1 and CDR2: SGHRS and YFSETQ. The CDR3 sequence is 16 residues long. The CDR3 bases are TGCGCTGCCTCCTCAGGGCGGGCTAGCGGTACCAATGAGCAGTTCTTC. It is translated as CAASSGRASGTNEQFF.

This clonotype was counted only a few times. The rearrangement joins TRBV29-1 to TRBJ2-3; 9 nucleotides agree with TRBD2. The CDR3 has 13 residues. V shed 5 bases and J 7 bases; nucleotides not matched to a gene: 7. The V gene's germline CDR1 is SQVTM and CDR2 ANQGSEA. In DNA form, the CDR3 reads TGCAGCGTTCTCGCGGGAGGGCAATATACGCAGTATTTT. Its protein is CSVLAGGQYTQYF.

The chain has TRBV6-5 and TRBJ1-6; D is uncertain. The germline V and J ends were trimmed by 0 bases and 7 bases, with 10 bases remaining between them. The CDR3 spans 15 residues. The germline V gene encodes CDR1 MNHEY and CDR2 SVGAGI. The CDR3 sequence: CASSYSGSFNSPLHF. CDR3 nucleotide sequence: TGTGCCAGCAGTTACTCGGGCAGCTTCAATTCACCCCTCCACTTT.

This clonotype has ten or more counts. The V and J genes are TRBV11-2 and TRBJ2-2, with D hard to call. The CDR3 sequence is 15 residues long. V was cut by 1 base and J by 9 bases, with 15 bases left in between. Germline V gives CDR1 SGHAT, CDR2 FQNNGV. The CDR3 nucleotides are TGTGCCAGCAGCTTAGGAAGGCCCCTGAGGCGGGAGCTGTTTTTT. Residues: CASSLGRPLRRELFF.